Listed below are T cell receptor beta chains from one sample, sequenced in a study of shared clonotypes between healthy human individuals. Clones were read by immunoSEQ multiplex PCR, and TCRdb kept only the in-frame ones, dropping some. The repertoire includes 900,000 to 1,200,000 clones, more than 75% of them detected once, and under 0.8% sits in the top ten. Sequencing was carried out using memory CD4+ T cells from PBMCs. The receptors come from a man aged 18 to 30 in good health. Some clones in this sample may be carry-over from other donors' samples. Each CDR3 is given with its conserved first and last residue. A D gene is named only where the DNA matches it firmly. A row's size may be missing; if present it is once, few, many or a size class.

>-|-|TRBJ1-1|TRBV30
TGTGCCTGGAGTGTCGAAGTGAACACTGAAGCTTTCTTT
CAWSVEVNTEAFF
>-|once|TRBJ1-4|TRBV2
TGTGCCAGTTCTGAGGGGGGAAAACTGTTTTTT
CASSEGGKLFF
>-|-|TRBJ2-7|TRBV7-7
TGTGTCAGCAGCTTTCAACCAGCAGGCGAGCAGTACTTC
CVSSFQPAGEQYF
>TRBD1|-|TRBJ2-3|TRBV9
TGTGCCAGCAGCGTACTATCCGGACAGGGGTCAGATACGCAGTATTTT
CASSVLSGQGSDTQYF
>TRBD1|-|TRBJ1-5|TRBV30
TGTGCCTGGAGTGTACGACAGGGAGGCAATCAGCCCCAGCATTTT
CAWSVRQGGNQPQHF
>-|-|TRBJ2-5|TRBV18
TGTGCCAGCTCACCTAGACAGGCTGGAGAGACCCAGTACTTC
CASSPRQAGETQYF
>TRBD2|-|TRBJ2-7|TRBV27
TGTGCCAGCAGACCCACTAGCGTTGCCTACGAGCAGTACTTC
CASRPTSVAYEQYF
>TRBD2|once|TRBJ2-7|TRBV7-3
TGTGCCAGCAGCTTAATTGCGGGAGCAGCCTACGAGCAGTACTTC
CASSLIAGAAYEQYF
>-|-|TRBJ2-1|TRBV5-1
TGCGCCAGCGGGAAGGGTCTGAATGAGCAGTTCTTC
CASGKGLNEQFF
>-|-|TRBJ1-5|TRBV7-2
TGTGCCAGCAGCTTAGAGGCCAGGTCCCTGAGCAATCAGCCCCAGCATTTT
CASSLEARSLSNQPQHF
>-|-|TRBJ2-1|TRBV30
TGTGCCTGGAGTGTCCTAAGTCTCGGTGATGAGCAGTTCTTC
CAWSVLSLGDEQFF
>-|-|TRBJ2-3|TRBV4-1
TGCGCCAGCAGCGCCCAAGTCTCGCTAGTTAGACATACGCAGTATTTT
CASSAQVSLVRHTQYF
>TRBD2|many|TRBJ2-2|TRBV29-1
TGCAGCGCAGCGGGGCTAGCAACCGGGGAGCTGTTTTTT
CSAAGLATGELFF
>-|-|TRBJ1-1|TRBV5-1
TGCGCCAGCAGCTCTGGGTACACTGAAGCTTTCTTT
CASSSGYTEAFF
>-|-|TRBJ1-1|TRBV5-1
TGCGCCAGCAGCTGGGGAACTGAAGCTTTCTTT
CASSWGTEAFF
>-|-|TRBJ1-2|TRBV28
TGTGCCAGCAGGCCTCTTAACTATGGCTACACCTTC
CASRPLNYGYTF
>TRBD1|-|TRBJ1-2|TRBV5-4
TGTGCCAGCAGGCGGGACAGGGGCCCAGGGACCTTC
CASRRDRGPGTF
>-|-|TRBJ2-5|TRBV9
TGTGCCAGCAGCGTAGCACAAGGAATTCAAGAGACCCAGTACTTC
CASSVAQGIQETQYF
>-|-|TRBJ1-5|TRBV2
TGTGCCAGCAGTGAAGTCAGTATCCAGCCCCAGCATTTT
CASSEVSIQPQHF
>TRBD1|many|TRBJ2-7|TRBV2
TGTGCCAGCACAAAGACAGGGAATGCCGAGCAGTACTTC
CASTKTGNAEQYF
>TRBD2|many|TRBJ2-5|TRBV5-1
TGCGCCAGCAGAACGACTAGCGGGGGGGTCGAAGAGACCCAGTACTTC
CASRTTSGGVEETQYF
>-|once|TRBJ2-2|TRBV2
TGTGCCAGCAGTGGCTCCGTTGGGGAGCTGTTTTTT
CASSGSVGELFF
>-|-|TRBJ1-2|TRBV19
TGTGCCAGTAGTCGGGGGCACTATGGCTACACCTTC
CASSRGHYGYTF
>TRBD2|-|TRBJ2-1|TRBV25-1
TGTGCCAGCACCCAAGGGACTAGCTCCTACAATGAGCAGTTCTTC
CASTQGTSSYNEQFF
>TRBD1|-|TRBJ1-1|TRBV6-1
TGTGCCAGCGGGGAGGGGGCGGACACTGAAGCTTTCTTT
CASGEGADTEAFF
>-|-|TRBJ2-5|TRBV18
TGTGCCAGCCACACCGATAGACAGTCAGAGACCCAGTACTTC
CASHTDRQSETQYF
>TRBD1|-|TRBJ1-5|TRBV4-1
TGCGCCAGCAGCCGATCATTGGGTCAGGGGGCTTGGGGCAATCAGCCCCAGCATTTT
CASSRSLGQGAWGNQPQHF
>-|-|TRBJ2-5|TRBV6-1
TGTGCCAGCAGTGAGAGGACAGTGCTAACCCAGTACTTC
CASSERTVLTQYF
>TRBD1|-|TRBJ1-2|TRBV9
TGTGCCAGCAGCGACACAGGGGCGAGAGGCTACACCTTC
CASSDTGARGYTF
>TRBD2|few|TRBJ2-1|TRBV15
TGTGCCACCAGACCGGGACTAGCGGGAGGTCAGCAGTTCTTC
CATRPGLAGGQQFF
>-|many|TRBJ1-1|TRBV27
TGTGCCAGCAGTTTAAGCAGGGACACTGAAGCTTTCTTT
CASSLSRDTEAFF
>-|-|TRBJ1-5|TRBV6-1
TGTGCCAGCAGTGAGCGTCAGGGGTATCAGCCCCAGCATTTT
CASSERQGYQPQHF
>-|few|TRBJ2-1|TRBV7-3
TGTGCCAGCAGCCCCGGGACCCCGGGTGAGCAGTTCTTC
CASSPGTPGEQFF
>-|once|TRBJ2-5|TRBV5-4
TGTGCCAGCAGCTCAACAGACAGGACCCTAGAGACCCAGTACTTC
CASSSTDRTLETQYF
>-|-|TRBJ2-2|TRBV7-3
TGTGCCAGCAGCTTAATTCCCAGAGCAAACACCGGGGAGCTGTTTTTT
CASSLIPRANTGELFF
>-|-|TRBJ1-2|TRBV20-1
TGCAGTGCCGGAGCTAACTATGGCTACACCTTC
CSAGANYGYTF
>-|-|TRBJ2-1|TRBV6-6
TGTGCCAGCAGAGGGGGGGGTCCCTACAATGAGCAGTTCTTC
CASRGGGPYNEQFF
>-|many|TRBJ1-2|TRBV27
TGTGCCAGCAGTTTAGACGGGACACGAAACTATGGCTACACCTTC
CASSLDGTRNYGYTF
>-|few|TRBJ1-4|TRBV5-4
TGTGCCAGCAGCTTGTTTCGTGGAGAAAAACTGTTTTTT
CASSLFRGEKLFF
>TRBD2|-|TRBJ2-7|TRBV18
TGTGCCAGCTCCCCAGGGCGGGGGATTGTCAACGAGCAGTACTTC
CASSPGRGIVNEQYF
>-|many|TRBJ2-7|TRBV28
TGTGCCAGCAGTGGGGGGGCAGTCCACGAGCAGTACTTC
CASSGGAVHEQYF
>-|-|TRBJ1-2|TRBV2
TGTGCCAGCAATCGGGGGGCTAACAACTATGGCTACACCTTC
CASNRGANNYGYTF
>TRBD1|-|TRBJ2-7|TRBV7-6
TGTGCCAGCAGCTTAGCGGGACAGGGACCTCGGGAGCAGTACTTC
CASSLAGQGPREQYF
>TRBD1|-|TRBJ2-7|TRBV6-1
TGTGCCAGCAGTGAAGCTTGGACAGGGAAGCAGTACTTC
CASSEAWTGKQYF
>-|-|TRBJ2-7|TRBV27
TGTGCCAGCAGTTTTCGGGACCCCTGGGGGTACGAGCAGTACTTC
CASSFRDPWGYEQYF
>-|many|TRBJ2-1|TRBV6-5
TGTGCCAGCAGTTACTCGATAACCCCCAATGAGCAGTTCTTC
CASSYSITPNEQFF
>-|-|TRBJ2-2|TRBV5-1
TGCGCCAGCAGCCCTGTTCCCGGGGAGCTGTTTTTT
CASSPVPGELFF
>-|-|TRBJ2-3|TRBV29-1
TGCAGCGCCGTCCGGGTAATAGGAGATACGCAGTATTTT
CSAVRVIGDTQYF
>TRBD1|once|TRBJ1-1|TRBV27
TGTGCCAGCAGCAAAACCGGACAGGGGGCGCGAGCTTTCTTT
CASSKTGQGARAFF
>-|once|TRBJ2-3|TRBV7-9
TGTGCCAGCAGCTCTGGACTTCGAGGCACAGATACGCAGTATTTT
CASSSGLRGTDTQYF
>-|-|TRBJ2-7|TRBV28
TGTGCCAGCAGTTTACGCGGCGCAACCTACGAGCAGTACTTC
CASSLRGATYEQYF
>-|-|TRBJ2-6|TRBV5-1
TGCGCCAGCAGGCAGGGTGGGGCTGGGGCCAACGTCCTGACTTTC
CASRQGGAGANVLTF